This T cell receptor (beta chain) came from a study of blood T cell repertoires in COVID-19. The wider study: Samples of COVID-19 (acute and convalescent) were obtained from the United States, Italy and Spain.

In the original workflow: Using reference gene primer amplification, nucleated cell counts were estimated. This table comes from immunoSEQ multiplex PCR, and its TCRdb copy is limited to in-frame clones, with some not included. V, J and clone size derive from that table, while D and trimming were established from the DNA sequence. The sample carries 99,000 or so clones, 85% recorded once. CDR1 MNHEY and CDR2 SVGAGI come from the germline V gene. V was clipped by 7 bases and J by 6 bases, with 15 bases between them. This CDR3 has 14 amino acids. The gene calls are TRBV6-5 and TRBJ1-4; weak D call: TRBD1 (6 bases). The specimen was peripheral blood. The TCR originated in a man aged 50 to 60 with acute or convalescent COVID-19. CDR3 bases: TGTGCCAGCAAATACTCAGGGGTAGATGAAAAACTGTTTTTT. This gives the protein CASKYSGVDEKLFF.